The present TCR beta chain was sequenced within a study of cytomegalovirus exposure and HLA in healthy donors. About the research overall: Sequencing of about 179 million T cells in an earlier analysis found 95 million to 120 million unique TCR beta sequences. Findings and limits, study-wide: Several of the most significant clusters were apparently associated with common viral pathogens in a later analysis. Earlier results showed most TCR beta V segments being productive about 87% or about 30% of the time.

The CDR3 sequence is 15 residues long. The V gene's germline CDR1 is SGDLS and CDR2 YYNGEE. J was trimmed by 2 bases and V by 0 bases; bases with no gene match: 2. On this clone: What it binds is unknown.

Vbeta (60) and Jbeta (13) primers were used in the PCR. Some clones are missing from TCRdb's copy, which holds only in-frame ones; the method was immunoSEQ multiplex PCR. The sample comprises about 200,000 clones, more than 60% of which are singletons, and 15% to 17% rests with the top ten. This chain joins TRBV9 and TRBJ2-7, with 10 positions matching TRBD1. The receptor's source is a man aged 35 to 55 in good health and CMV-seronegative. The source material was PBMCs. CDR3 amino acids: CASSVDGTGAYEQYF. The DNA for the CDR3 is TGTGCCAGCAGCGTAGATGGGACAGGGGCCTACGAGCAGTACTTC.